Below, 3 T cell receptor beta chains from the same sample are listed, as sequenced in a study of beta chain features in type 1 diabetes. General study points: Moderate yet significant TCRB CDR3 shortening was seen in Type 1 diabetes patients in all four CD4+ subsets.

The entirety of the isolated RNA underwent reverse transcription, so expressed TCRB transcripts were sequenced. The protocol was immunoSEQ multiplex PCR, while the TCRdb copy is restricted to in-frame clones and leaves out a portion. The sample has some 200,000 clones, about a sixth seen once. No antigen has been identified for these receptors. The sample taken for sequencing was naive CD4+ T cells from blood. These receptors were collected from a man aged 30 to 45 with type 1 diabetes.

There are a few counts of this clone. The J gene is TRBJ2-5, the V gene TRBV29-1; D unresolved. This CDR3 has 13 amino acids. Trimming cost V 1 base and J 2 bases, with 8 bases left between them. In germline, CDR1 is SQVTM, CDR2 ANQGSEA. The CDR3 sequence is CSVEVHQQETQYF. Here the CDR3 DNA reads TGCAGCGTTGAAGTCCACCAGCAAGAGACCCAGTACTTC.

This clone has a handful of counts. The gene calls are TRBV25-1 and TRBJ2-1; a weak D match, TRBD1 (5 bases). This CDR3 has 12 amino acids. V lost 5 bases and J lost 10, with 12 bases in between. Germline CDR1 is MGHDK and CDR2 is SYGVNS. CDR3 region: CASSPQVGEQFF. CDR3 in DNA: TGTGCCAGCAGTCCACAGGTGGGCGAGCAGTTCTTC.

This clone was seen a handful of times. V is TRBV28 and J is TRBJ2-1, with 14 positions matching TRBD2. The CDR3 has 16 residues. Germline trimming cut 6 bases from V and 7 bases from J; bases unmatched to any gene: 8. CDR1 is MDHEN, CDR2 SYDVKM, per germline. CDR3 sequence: CASRRYGTSGRNEQFF. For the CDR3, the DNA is TGTGCCAGCAGGCGTTACGGGACTAGCGGGAGAAATGAGCAGTTCTTC.